Listed here are 25 T cell receptor beta chains from one sample, sequenced in a study of control samples from healthy donors and cancer patients. Some clones are missing from TCRdb's copy, which holds only in-frame ones; the method was immunoSEQ multiplex PCR. The sample lists 90,000 or so clones, about nine tenths occurring once. Sequences were obtained from blood. These receptors all come from a woman aged 70-85 years in good health.

A word on this clone: Other DNA sequences within the sample encode an identical CDR3. This chain uses TRBV7-9 with TRBJ1-2; tentative D call: TRBD1 (5 bases). The CDR3 extends over 12 amino acids. V lost 4 bases and J 5 bases, leaving 8 bases between the germline ends. Germline V gives CDR1 SEHNR, CDR2 FQNEAQ (reference sequence). CDR3 amino acids: CASSSDRYGYTF. CDR3 nucleotide sequence: TGTGCCAGCAGCTCCGACAGATATGGCTACACCTTC. Supplemented by reference TRBV7-9 and TRBJ1-2, the full variable domain reads DTGVSQNPRHKITKRGQNVTFRCDPISEHNRLYWYRQTLGQGPEFLTYFQNEAQLEKSRLLSDRFSAERPKGSFSTLEIQRTEQGDSAMYLCASSSDRYGYTFGSGTRLTVV.

The chain uses TRBV4-2 and TRBJ2-7, with 11 positions matching TRBD1. V lost 4 bases and J lost 2; bases outside the gene matches: 4. The CDR3 has 15 residues. In germline, CDR1 is LGHNA, CDR2 YNFKEQ. The CDR3, as DNA: TGTGCCAGCAGCCCCCCGGGACAGGGGGCCTACGAGCAGTACTTC. Protein sequence: CASSPPGQGAYEQYF.

This rearrangement joins TRBV3-1 (or the pseudogene TRBV3-2) to TRBJ1-1, with no clear D. This CDR3 comprises 13 residues. V was pared by 1 base and J by 4 bases, with 7 bases between. Germline CDR1 is LGHDT and CDR2 is YNNKEL (reference sequence). DNA of the CDR3: TGTGCCAGCAGCCAAGTCGACGCCACTGAAGCTTTCTTT. This translates into CASSQVDATEAFF.

The rearrangement joins TRBV30 to TRBJ1-3; D might be TRBD1 (6 bases). The ends were cut back, 2 bases at V and 0 bases at J, with 14 bases in the middle. The germline V gene encodes CDR1 GTSNPN and CDR2 SVGIG (reference sequence). CDR3 length: 16 amino acids. The CDR3 sequence is CAWSWGGHDSGNTIYF. CDR3 DNA: TGTGCCTGGAGTTGGGGGGGACACGACTCTGGAAACACCATATATTTT.

The chain employs TRBV3-1 (or the pseudogene TRBV3-2) and TRBJ2-7; D not resolved. CDR1 is LGHDT and CDR2 is YNNKEL in the germline V gene (reference sequence). The CDR3 sequence is 14 residues long. Trimming removed 5 bases from V and 3 bases from J, with 14 bases in between. The CDR3 coding sequence is TGTGCCAGCAGCACCCAGCCAGGTAGCTACGAGCAGTACTTC. As protein: CASSTQPGSYEQYF.

This rearrangement joins TRBV7-2 to TRBJ2-7; 11 bases line up with TRBD2. The CDR3 has 17 residues. The V gene end was trimmed by 5 bases and the J gene end by 2 bases; junction bases not matched to a gene: 11. CDR1 and CDR2 (germline): SGHTA, FQGNSA. In DNA form, the CDR3 reads TGTGCCAGCAGCCTTTACCCCCCGACTAGCGGGACCTACGAGCAGTACTTC. Translation: CASSLYPPTSGTYEQYF.

The chain has TRBV6-5 and TRBJ2-7; tentatively, D is TRBD2 (6 bases). The CDR3 has 15 amino acids. V was clipped by 0 bases and J by 6 bases, with 15 bases between them. CDR1 is MNHEY and CDR2 is SVGAGI in the germline V gene. CDR3 bases: TGTGCCAGCAGTTACTCGAGTGGGAGGATTGCCGAGCAGTACTTC. Its translation: CASSYSSGRIAEQYF.

The rearrangement uses TRBV5-5 and TRBJ1-2, with TRBD1 matching over 9 bases. The V gene's germline CDR1 is SGHKS and CDR2 YYEKEE (reference sequence). This CDR3 is built from 15 residues. With 2 bases clipped from V and 2 bases from J, the junction kept 4 bases outside the gene matches. The CDR3 protein is CASSFSGQGNYGYTF. Here the CDR3 DNA reads TGTGCCAGCAGCTTTTCGGGACAGGGCAACTATGGCTACACCTTC.

V is TRBV9 and J is TRBJ2-7; D gene ambiguous. Trimming removed 2 bases at V and 7 bases at J, with 22 bases between. CDR1 SGDLS and CDR2 YYNGEE come from the germline V gene. There are 16 residues in the CDR3. CDR3 DNA: TGTGCCAGCAGCGTTAGAGGTGATGCTGTGGCTAGGGAGCAGTACTTC. It yields the protein CASSVRGDAVAREQYF.

This clone was seen once. V and J are TRBV29-1 and TRBJ2-7; 8 positions match TRBD2. The CDR3 totals 12 residues. The ends lost 6 bases at V and 1 base at J; junction bases unmatched: 2. Per germline, CDR1 SQVTM and CDR2 ANQGSEA. The CDR3 protein is CSVGTSSYEQYF. The CDR3, as DNA: TGCAGCGTCGGGACTAGTTCCTACGAGCAGTACTTC.

The genes are TRBV27 and TRBJ1-6; D is perhaps TRBD1 (5 bases). The germline V gene encodes CDR1 MNHEY and CDR2 SMNVEV (reference sequence). The CDR3 is made up of 14 amino acids. The germline V and J ends were trimmed by 6 bases and 4 bases, with 10 bases remaining between them. CDR3 nucleotide sequence: TGTGCCAGCAGCTACGGGGCTTATAATTCACCCCTCCACTTT. This codes for CASSYGAYNSPLHF.

CDR3 coding DNA: TGTGCCAGCACTACCTTACAGGGCTACGAGCAGTACTTC. Protein: CASTTLQGYEQYF. V gene TRBV7-9 combines with J gene TRBJ2-7, with TRBD1 as a possible D gene (6 bases). V lost 7 bases and J 3 bases, leaving 13 bases between the germline ends. Germline CDR1 and CDR2: SEHNR and FQNEAQ (reference sequence). The CDR3 length is 13 residues.

About this clone: The sample holds other DNA sequences that translate to the same CDR3. CDR3 bases: TGTGCCAGCAGCCACGGAGGGACAGAAGCTTTCTTT. It is translated as CASSHGGTEAFF. The gene calls are TRBV3-1 (or the pseudogene TRBV3-2) and TRBJ1-1; tentative D call: TRBD1 (6 bases). CDR3 length equals 12 residues. Germline V gives CDR1 LGHDT, CDR2 YNNKEL (reference sequence). V gave up 3 bases and J gave up 8 bases, with 10 bases separating them.

The V gene is TRBV3-1 (or the pseudogene TRBV3-2), the J gene TRBJ1-1; no definite D call. The V end was cut by 1 base, the J end by 7 bases, with 10 bases between. The CDR3 is 13 residues long. Per the germline V gene, CDR1 is LGHDT and CDR2 is YNNKEL (reference sequence). The CDR3 coding sequence is TGTGCCAGCAGCCAAGTCTCAGGTAGTGAAGCTTTCTTT. Translating it yields CASSQVSGSEAFF.

The DNA for the CDR3 is TGTGCCAGCAGCTTGGGTAGTATCCTACTTACTAACTATGGCTACACCTTC. Translation: CASSLGSILLTNYGYTF. V gene TRBV5-4 combines with J gene TRBJ1-2; no reliable D call. V dropped 0 bases and J dropped 0 bases, with 15 bases sitting between them. The CDR3 runs to 17 residues. In germline, CDR1 is SGHNT, CDR2 YYREEE (reference sequence).

This clone appeared a few times. The V gene is TRBV25-1, the J gene TRBJ2-1; D remains ambiguous. With 3 bases removed from V and 0 bases from J, the gap between germline ends came to 9 bases. Looked up from germline, CDR1 is MGHDK and CDR2 is SYGVNS. This CDR3 has 15 residues. This CDR3 is CASSDGVSSYNEQFF. In nucleotides, the CDR3 is TGTGCCAGCAGTGATGGAGTCAGCTCCTACAATGAGCAGTTCTTC.

Points on this clone: Mismatch with germline at one junction end may stem from a read error. The chain's CDR3 is CASTYTGAGELFF. CDR3 bases: TGTGCCAGCACTTACACAGGGGCCGGGGAGCTGTTTTTT. The genes are TRBV6-5 and TRBJ2-2, with TRBD1 identical over 7 bases. The CDR3 runs to 13 residues. Germline assignment: CDR1 MNHEY and CDR2 SVGAGI.

The chain is built from TRBV5-1 and TRBJ2-1, with 9 bases aligning to TRBD1. Germline V gene data show CDR1 as SGHRS and CDR2 as YFSETQ. V lost 0 bases to trimming and J lost 6 bases; unmatched junction nucleotides: 4. The CDR3 extends over 15 amino acids. CDR3 amino acids: CASSLGTGATNEQFF. The CDR3 DNA sequence: TGCGCCAGCAGCTTGGGGACAGGGGCGACCAATGAGCAGTTCTTC.

Only one count was recorded for this clone. The chain links TRBV6-1 to TRBJ2-1; 7 bases are shared with TRBD2. J lost 10 bases, V lost 3 bases, and 12 bases had no gene match. The CDR3 totals 15 residues. Germline values: CDR1 MNHNS, CDR2 SASEGT. CDR3 amino acids: CASSDRLAASREQFF. The CDR3 region has the DNA TGTGCCAGCAGTGATAGACTAGCCGCCTCGCGAGAGCAGTTCTTC.

The chain links TRBV9 to TRBJ2-3; 11 bases map to TRBD2. The CDR3 sequence is 15 residues long. V dropped 4 bases and J dropped 3; count of bases not matched to a gene: 4. Germline assignment: CDR1 SGDLS and CDR2 YYNGEE. Here the CDR3 DNA reads TGTGCCAGCAGCTCCGGGACTAGCGGAACAGATACGCAGTATTTT. Amino acid sequence: CASSSGTSGTDTQYF.

This clone turned up a few times. The chain joins TRBV9 to TRBJ1-5; weak D call: TRBD1 (5 bases). Trimming shortened V by 4 bases and J by 4 bases, and 15 bases separated the two germline ends. The CDR3 is 15 amino acids. CDR1 SGDLS and CDR2 YYNGEE come from the germline V gene. CDR3 nucleotide sequence: TGTGCCAGCAGCCCTAGGGACGGACCAAATCAGCCCCAGCATTTT. Amino acid sequence: CASSPRDGPNQPQHF.

V usage is TRBV7-2 and J usage is TRBJ1-2; D remains unclear. CDR3 length: 11 residues. Deletions cut 5 bases from V and 4 bases from J, with 5 bases between. The germline V gene has CDR1 SGHTA and CDR2 FQGNSA. CDR3 nucleotides: TGTGCCAGCAGCAATATCTATGGCTACACCTTC. This sequence encodes CASSNIYGYTF.

The rearrangement uses TRBV5-1 and TRBJ2-3, with TRBD1 as a possible D gene (6 bases). Germline CDR1 reads SGHRS; CDR2 reads YFSETQ. The length of the CDR3 is 15 residues. V gave up 2 bases and J gave up 1 base, with 11 bases separating them. The DNA for the CDR3 is TGCGCCAGCAGCTTACGGGACACTGGCACAGATACGCAGTATTTT. Its protein is CASSLRDTGTDTQYF.

The chain couples TRBV6-5 to TRBJ2-3; 7 nucleotides agree with TRBD1. V dropped 7 bases and J dropped 0; count of bases not matched to a gene: 7. Germline assignment: CDR1 MNHEY and CDR2 SVGAGI. The CDR3 has 15 amino acids. The CDR3 DNA reads TGTGCCAGCATCTTCCGGGACAGAAGCACAGATACGCAGTATTTT. It translates to CASIFRDRSTDTQYF.

V usage is TRBV6-5 and J usage is TRBJ1-2, with 9 positions matching TRBD1. The germline CDR1 and CDR2 sequences are MNHEY and SVGAGI. The CDR3 is 12 amino acids. The J segment lost 6 bases and the V segment lost 4 bases, leaving 0 bases of the junction unmatched. The CDR3 here is CASSWTGDGYTF. Here the CDR3 DNA reads TGTGCCAGCAGTTGGACAGGGGATGGCTACACCTTC.